This T cell receptor (beta chain) was recorded in a study of beta chain features in type 1 diabetes. The study's findings and limits: Because the template was cDNA, high-expressing cells might be over-represented. TCRB CDR3 length was moderately but significantly reduced in all four CD4+ subsets of Type 1 diabetes patients. Insertions at VDJ junctions were less frequent in type 1 diabetes patients. These patients also deleted more nucleotides at the same junctions. A greater similarity of naive, central memory and Treg TCRB repertoires was seen among patients than among healthy donors.

This clone has a handful of counts. The target antigen is unknown. Every bit of the isolated RNA underwent reverse transcription, so sequencing read expressed TCRB transcripts. Only in-frame clones appear in the TCRdb table, and some are missing; sequencing was by immunoSEQ multiplex PCR. The sample includes about 120,000 clones, 15% to 20% of them seen just once. The CDR3 extends over 13 amino acids. The V gene's germline CDR1 is SGHDN and CDR2 FVKESK. The V gene lost 2 bases and the J gene lost 4 bases, with 8 bases spanning the gap. Blood was drawn once from each donor into heparinised tubes. The draws averaged about 0.11 L.

The sequenced material came from central memory CD4+ T cells from blood. The TCR comes from a man younger than 30 with type 1 diabetes. The V gene is TRBV14, the J gene TRBJ1-2; D call uncertain. The CDR3 nucleotides read TGTGCCAGCAGCCAACAGGAAATCTATGGCTACACCTTC. Residues: CASSQQEIYGYTF.